This T cell receptor beta chain comes out of a study of STAT5B mutations in CD4+ large granular lymphocyte leukemia. The overall study: Cryopreserved patient cells were CD8-depleted, then anti-CD4 bead selected.

Study-wide results and limits: Patient CD4-sorted repertoires stayed more clonal than healthy ones after leukemic-clone removal. Compared with healthy controls (2/35), patient top clones favored TRBV06 (8/27).

V was pared by 0 bases and J by 7 bases, with 14 bases between. The CDR3 covers 15 residues. Germline V lookup: CDR1 SGHRS, CDR2 YFSETQ. This clone was detected only a few times. What it recognizes is unknown. TCRdb keeps only in-frame clones here, not all; method: immunoSEQ multiplex PCR. The sample lists several thousand clones, 60% to 80% occurring once. Either unselected PBMC or bead-purified CD4+, CD4+CD8+, CD57+ or CD56+ cells were sequenced. The sample was PBMCs. The gene calls are TRBV5-1 and TRBJ2-1; possibly TRBD1 for D (6 bases). The receptor was derived from an elderly man with CD4+ T-cell large granular lymphocyte leukemia. As DNA, the CDR3 is TGCGCCAGCAGCTTGGTCCGGACAGCATCGAATGAGCAGTTCTTC. It is translated as CASSLVRTASNEQFF.